The T cell receptor beta chain described here comes from a study of blood T cell repertoires in COVID-19 (dated by TCRdb to between 2020 and 2021). Looking at the study overall: The collaborator samples originated in the United States, Italy and Spain and spanned the acute and convalescent phases of COVID-19. The prospective study material was composed of cDNA or gDNA derived from T cells, B-cell-depleted T cells, or PBMCs. Deeply sampled blood TCRbeta repertoires from subjects exposed to, actively infected with, or recovered from COVID-19 were included in the dataset. The repertoires were released in a freely available public database meant as a resource for research on the immune response to SARS-CoV-2. The samples were drawn from the first 160 participants of the ongoing ImmuneRACE study and from 950 to 1,500 subjects provided by 6 global collaborators. A de-identified subject ID, COVID-19 status, age in years and sex were almost always included in the sample metadata. Where available, HLA class I and class II types were taken from metadata supplied by the sample provider and were not determined by assay-based typing.

In Seattle, one collaborating source enrolled patients while the infection was active and tracked those patients longitudinally over the course of disease. Whole blood was collected in K2EDTA tubes by collaborating institutions according to the institutions' own protocols. Collaborator samples were shipped for TCRbeta analysis as frozen whole blood, isolated PBMCs, or DNA extracted from either sample type. Overall study outcomes, separate from this receptor: The amount of clinical and demographic metadata varied by source and participant and was provided uncurated.

The immunoSEQ Assay, a bias-controlled multiplex PCR, was used to amplify TCRbeta CDR3 regions from genomic DNA. On the authors' methods: The number of nucleated cells in each sample was estimated by amplification of reference gene primers within the assay. To quantify the absolute abundance of each unique TCRbeta CDR3 rearrangement, sequence reads were collapsed and filtered. For each sample, productive Simpson clonality was calculated by taking the square root of Simpson's diversity index across productive rearrangements. What TCRdb holds here is the immuneACCESS table cut down to in-frame rearrangements. Part of the clones is not present; checked against another copy, under half of the missing clones reflect an unresolved V gene, and the others are unexplained. The DNA was the basis for D and trimming; V, J and clone size are from that table. This sample comprises about 350,000 clones, 89% of them detected only once. The ten largest clones add up to over 3.5% of the sample.

CDR1 and CDR2 are drawn from the germline V gene: SGHRS, YFSETQ. The junction carries 16 bases between V and J, which are trimmed by 5 bases and 1 base respectively. Measured from the cysteine to the phenylalanine, the CDR3 is 15 residues long. The entry retains the CDR3 DNA only, 45 bases that are in frame from base 1. Turning to this clone: The target of this receptor is not known. Nothing much larger sits one base from this clone, and base qualities are not available.

This TCR was recovered from a woman in her fifties or sixties with COVID-19, enrolled during active disease. The V and J genes are TRBV5-1 and TRBJ2-7, with TRBD2 tentatively as D gene (6 bases match). Sequences were obtained from peripheral blood. Here the CDR3 is given as CASRLIRDWSYEQYF. The DNA sequence follows: TGCGCCAGCAGACTTATCCGGGACTGGTCCTACGAGCAGTACTTC.